Below are 3 T cell receptor beta chains sequenced from a single sample in a study of blood T cell repertoires in COVID-19. TCRdb's table, derived via immunoSEQ multiplex PCR, lists solely in-frame clones and lacks some. The sample consists of about 310,000 clones, around 86% of them appearing once. The specimen sequenced was peripheral blood. The receptors originated from a man aged 45-60 years with active or convalescent COVID-19.

CDR3 DNA sequence: TGTGCCAGCAGCTTAGGGGTTAGCGGGAGTTCGCGTGAGACCCAGTACTTC. Its translation: CASSLGVSGSSRETQYF. V gene TRBV11-3 combines with J gene TRBJ2-5, with TRBD2 identical over 9 bases. The germline CDR1 and CDR2 sequences are SGHNT and YENEEA. The CDR3 loop spans 17 amino acids. V lost 1 base to trimming and J lost 5 bases; unmatched junction nucleotides: 11.

Regarding this clone: Compared with germline, one end of the junction differs, possibly owing to a read error. The rearrangement uses TRBV4-2 and TRBJ1-2; D remains ambiguous. This CDR3 contains 13 residues. CDR1 and CDR2 from the germline V gene are LGHNA and YNFKEQ. The CDR3 region has the DNA TGTGCCAGCAGTCAAGCTTATAACTATGGCTACACCTTC. Its translation is CASSQAYNYGYTF.

V is TRBV14 and J is TRBJ1-3; possible D gene TRBD1, 5 bases. V lost 4 bases to trimming and J lost 0 bases, with 16 bases between them. CDR3 length: 17 amino acids. Germline CDR1 SGHDN, CDR2 FVKESK. The CDR3 sequence: CASSLRRQSFSGNTIYF. The DNA for the CDR3 is TGTGCCAGCAGCCTTAGAAGACAGTCTTTCTCTGGAAACACCATATATTTT.